This is a list of T cell receptor beta chains from one sample in a study of T cell responses to AZD1222 COVID-19 vaccine. Libraries were prepared by immunoSEQ multiplex PCR; TCRdb keeps only in-frame clonotypes and omits some of them. The sample holds around 150,000 clones; approximately 94% are singletons and the top ten take approximately 4.8%. The sequencing here drew on peripheral blood, taken 28 days after the second AZD1222 dose. Receptor source: an adult who received the AZD1222 COVID-19 vaccine. Both conserved end residues are part of each CDR3. The D gene is left open where the match is weak. The size entry is marked missing in some rows and otherwise reads once, few, many or a size class.

V gene	J gene	D gene	clone size	CDR3 DNA	CDR3 protein
TRBV19	TRBJ1-3	NA	NA	TGTGCCAGTAGTATCACACCGAGCTCTGGAAACACCATATATTTT	CASSITPSSGNTIYF
TRBV5-8	TRBJ1-5	TRBD1	NA	TGTGCCAGCAGCTTGAGGGGGCGCAGCGGGGAGCCCCAGCATTTT	CASSLRGRSGEPQHF
TRBV4-1	TRBJ2-5	NA	once	TGCGCCAGCAGCCAAGAGGTCCGGGACCCCCAAGAGACCCAGTACTTC	CASSQEVRDPQETQYF
TRBV5-1	TRBJ1-1	NA	few	TGCGCCAGCAGCTATTACGGGGGGAACACTGAAGCTTTCTTT	CASSYYGGNTEAFF
TRBV5-6	TRBJ2-5	TRBD1	NA	TGTGCCAGCAGCTCCCCTGGACAGGGGGTCTTACGGGAGACCCAGTACTTC	CASSSPGQGVLRETQYF
TRBV24-1	TRBJ1-3	NA	NA	TGTGCCACCAGTGATCCCCGACAGGTTAACTCTGGAAACACCATATATTTT	CATSDPRQVNSGNTIYF
TRBV2	TRBJ1-4	NA	NA	TGTGCCAGCACAGGGGAAGTTAGCGGAAAACTGTTTTTT	CASTGEVSGKLFF
TRBV19	TRBJ2-2	NA	NA	TGTGCCAGTAGGAGGACAGCCCCTGGGGAGCTGTTTTTT	CASRRTAPGELFF
TRBV30	TRBJ1-5	TRBD1	NA	TGTGCCTGGAGTGTAGGGCAGGGGGGTCAGCCCCAGCATTTT	CAWSVGQGGQPQHF
TRBV15	TRBJ1-2	NA	NA	TGTGCCACCAGCAGAGAGGGGCCGGTCTCTGGCTACACCTTC	CATSREGPVSGYTF
TRBV2	TRBJ1-1	NA	NA	TGTGCCAGCAGTGTGACCTCAAGAGGCACTGAAGCTTTCTTT	CASSVTSRGTEAFF